This T cell receptor beta chain was captured in a study of blood T cells in healthy people across ages. Findings of the study overall: Per million T cells, TCR beta diversity dropped roughly linearly as age increased. Changes seen in expanded clonotypes were possibly confounded by donor CMV status left unknown.

Using a J-beta primer mix together with a sample-barcoded 5' primer, a second PCR was run for roughly 7 to 11 cycles. Through a template-switch adaptor with 12 random nucleotides, each cDNA molecule received a tag. TCRdb independently ran MiXCR on the 5' RACE reads; one entry per CDR3 protein. The sample consists of 1,500,000 or so distinct CDR3 sequences, roughly 43% of them appearing once. Trimming took off 0 bases at V and 13 bases at J, with 12 bases between the two ends. The CDR3 has 12 residues. Germline values: CDR1 MGHRA, CDR2 YSYEKL. About this clonotype itself: The antigen remains undetermined.

Per sample, at least 5 micrograms of total RNA were extracted. Sequencing input: blood. This receptor was identified in a woman under 30 in good health. The chain couples TRBV4-1 to TRBJ1-2; D not resolved. The CDR3 DNA reads as TGCGCCAGCAGCCAAGATCGTCGCGACGTCACCTTC. This encodes CASSQDRRDVTF.